This T cell receptor beta chain comes out of a study of beta chain features in type 1 diabetes. Study in general: Over all samples combined, 90 million to 140 million sorted cells were examined. General study findings and limits: When Type 1 diabetes patients were examined, their TCRB CDR3s proved moderately but significantly shorter in all four CD4+ subsets. Healthy donors had naive, central memory and Treg TCRB repertoires that appeared less similar than those seen among patients.

The CDR3 sequence is 14 residues long. V lost 7 bases and J 3 bases, leaving 16 bases between the germline ends. CDR1 MDHEN and CDR2 SYDVKM come from the germline V gene. A remark on this clone: Its cognate antigen is unknown.

The sequenced template was cDNA made from the entire isolated RNA. Naive, central memory and regulatory T cell samples averaged roughly 3.4 million immunoSEQ reads each. TCRdb keeps only in-frame clones here, not all; method: immunoSEQ multiplex PCR. Counted here are hundreds of thousands of clones, over 11% occurring once; the ten biggest clones make up approximately 0.039%. Sequencing input: naive CD4+ T cells from blood. The rearrangement uses TRBV28 and TRBJ2-7; D possibly corresponds to TRBD1 (6 bases). This TCR derives from a man aged 18 to 29 with type 1 diabetes. The CDR3 here is CASTLGQRLYEQYF. The DNA for the CDR3 is TGTGCCAGCACACTCGGACAGAGGCTCTACGAGCAGTACTTC.